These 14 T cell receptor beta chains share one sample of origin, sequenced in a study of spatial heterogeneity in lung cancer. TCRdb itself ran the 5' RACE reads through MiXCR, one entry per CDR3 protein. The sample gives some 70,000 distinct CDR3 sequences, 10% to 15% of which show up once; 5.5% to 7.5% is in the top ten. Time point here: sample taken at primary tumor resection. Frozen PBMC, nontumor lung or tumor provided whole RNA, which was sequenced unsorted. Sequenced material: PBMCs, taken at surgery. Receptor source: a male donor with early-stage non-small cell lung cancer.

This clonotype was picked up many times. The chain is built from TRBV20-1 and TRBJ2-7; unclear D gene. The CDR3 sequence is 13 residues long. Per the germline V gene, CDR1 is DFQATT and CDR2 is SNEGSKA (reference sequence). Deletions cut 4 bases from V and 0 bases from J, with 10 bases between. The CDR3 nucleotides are TGCAGTGCTATTGAGGACCGCTCCTACGAGCAGTACTTC. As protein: CSAIEDRSYEQYF.

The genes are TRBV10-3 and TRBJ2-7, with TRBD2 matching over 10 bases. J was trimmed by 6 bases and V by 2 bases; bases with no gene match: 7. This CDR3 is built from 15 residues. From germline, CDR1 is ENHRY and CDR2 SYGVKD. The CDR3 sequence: CAISEERGGFSEQYF. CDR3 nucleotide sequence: TGTGCCATCAGTGAGGAGCGGGGGGGCTTCAGCGAGCAGTACTTC.

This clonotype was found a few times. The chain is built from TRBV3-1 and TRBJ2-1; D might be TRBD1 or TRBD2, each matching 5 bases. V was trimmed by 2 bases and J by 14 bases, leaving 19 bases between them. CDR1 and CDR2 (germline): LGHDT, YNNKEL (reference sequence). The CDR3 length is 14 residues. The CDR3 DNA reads TGTGCCAGCAGCCAATTTCCCGGGGACGGCGTTGAGTTCTTC. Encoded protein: CASSQFPGDGVEFF.

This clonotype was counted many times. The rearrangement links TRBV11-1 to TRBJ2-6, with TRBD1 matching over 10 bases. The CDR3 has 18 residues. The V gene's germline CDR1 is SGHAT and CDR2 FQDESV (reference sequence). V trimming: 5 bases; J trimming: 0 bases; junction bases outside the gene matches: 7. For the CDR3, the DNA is TGTGCCAGCAGCGCGGGGACAGGGGCCCCCTCTGGGGCCAACGTCCTGACTTTC. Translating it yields CASSAGTGAPSGANVLTF.

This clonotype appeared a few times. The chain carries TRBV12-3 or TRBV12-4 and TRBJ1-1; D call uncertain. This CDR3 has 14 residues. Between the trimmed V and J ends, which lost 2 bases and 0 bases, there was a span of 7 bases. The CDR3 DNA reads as TGTGCCAGCAGTTTACGACAACTGAACACTGAAGCTTTCTTT. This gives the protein CASSLRQLNTEAFF.

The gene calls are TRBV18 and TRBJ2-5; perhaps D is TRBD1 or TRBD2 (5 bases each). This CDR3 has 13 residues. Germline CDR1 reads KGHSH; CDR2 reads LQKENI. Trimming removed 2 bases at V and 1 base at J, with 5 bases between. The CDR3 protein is CASSPGGQETQYF. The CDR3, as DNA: TGTGCCAGCTCACCAGGGGGCCAAGAGACCCAGTACTTC.

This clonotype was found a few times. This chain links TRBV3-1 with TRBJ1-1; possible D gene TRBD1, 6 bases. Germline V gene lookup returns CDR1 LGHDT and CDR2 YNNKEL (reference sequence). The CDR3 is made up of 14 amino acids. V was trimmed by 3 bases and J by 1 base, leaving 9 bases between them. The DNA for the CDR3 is TGTGCCAGCAGCCAGCTACAGGGGAACACTGAAGCTTTCTTT. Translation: CASSQLQGNTEAFF.

CDR3 bases: TGCAGTGCTAGAGATGAGACAGGCTACGAGCAGTACTTC. This encodes CSARDETGYEQYF. The V gene is TRBV20-1, the J gene TRBJ2-7, with D possibly TRBD1 on 6 matching bases. This CDR3 region has 13 residues. Germline loops: CDR1 DFQATT, CDR2 SNEGSKA (reference sequence). V shed 0 bases and J shed 3 bases, with 9 bases lying between them.

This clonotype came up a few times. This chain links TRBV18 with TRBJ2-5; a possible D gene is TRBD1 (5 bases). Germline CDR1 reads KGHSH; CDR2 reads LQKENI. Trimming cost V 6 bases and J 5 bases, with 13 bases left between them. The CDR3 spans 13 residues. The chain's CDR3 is CASSPLKGETQYF. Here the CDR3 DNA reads TGTGCCAGCTCGCCTTTGAAGGGGGAGACCCAGTACTTC.

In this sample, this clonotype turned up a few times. CDR3 sequence (DNA): TGTGCCAGCAGACAGAGAGGGACTAGCGGGAGCTCCTACGAGCAGTACTTC. This codes for CASRQRGTSGSSYEQYF. This rearrangement joins TRBV13 to TRBJ2-7; TRBD2 matches 14 bases. Germline loops: CDR1 PRHDT, CDR2 FYEKMQ (reference sequence). Losses at the gene ends were 6 bases for V and 0 bases for J; bases not matched to a gene: 7. The CDR3 contains 17 residues.

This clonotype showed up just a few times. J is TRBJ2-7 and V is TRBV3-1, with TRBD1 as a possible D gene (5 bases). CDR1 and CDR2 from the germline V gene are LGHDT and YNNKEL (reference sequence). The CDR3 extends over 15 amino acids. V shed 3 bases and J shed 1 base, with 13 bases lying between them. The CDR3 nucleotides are TGTGCCAGCAGCCAGTCTGGGGCCCCTTCCTACGAGCAGTACTTC. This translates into CASSQSGAPSYEQYF.

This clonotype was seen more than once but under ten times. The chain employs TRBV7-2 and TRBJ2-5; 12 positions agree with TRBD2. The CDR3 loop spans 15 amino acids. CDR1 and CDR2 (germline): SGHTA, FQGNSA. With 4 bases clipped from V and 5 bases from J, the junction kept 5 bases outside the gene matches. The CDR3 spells CASSSGTSGRETQYF. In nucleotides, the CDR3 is TGTGCCAGCAGCTCCGGGACTAGCGGGCGTGAGACCCAGTACTTC.

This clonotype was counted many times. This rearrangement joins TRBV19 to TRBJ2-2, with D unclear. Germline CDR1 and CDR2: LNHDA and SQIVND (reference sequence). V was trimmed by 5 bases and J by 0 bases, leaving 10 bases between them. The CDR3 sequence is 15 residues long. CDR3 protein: CASSQGPANTGELFF. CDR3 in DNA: TGTGCCAGTAGTCAAGGACCCGCGAACACCGGGGAGCTGTTTTTT.

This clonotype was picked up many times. CDR3 coding DNA: TGTGCCAGCAGTGAAGCGCTTCCGGGTTCCGAAGCTTTCTTT. It yields the protein CASSEALPGSEAFF. The chain uses TRBV2 and TRBJ1-1, with no clear D. V was clipped by 0 bases and J by 8 bases, with 13 bases between them. This CDR3 comprises 14 residues. Per germline, CDR1 SNHLY and CDR2 FYNNEI.